This paragraph reports one T cell receptor beta chain. What it binds is not known. This entry comes from a study of shared clonotypes between healthy human individuals. Looking at the study overall: Per-donor plates numbered three CD4 naive, three CD4 memory, two CD8 naive and one CD8 memory. Study-wide results and limits: The study sampled only blood, and tissue repertoires likely differ.

The donors were all Caucasian adults (living in Nashville, Tennessee). Data came from immunoSEQ multiplex PCR; TCRdb stores just in-frame clones and leaves some out. The sample yields over a million clones, about 98.5% seen once. J gave up 2 bases and V 6 bases, and 10 bases lay outside the gene matches. The CDR3 is made up of 16 amino acids. The germline gives CDR1 KGHSH, CDR2 LQKENI. Material: naive CD4+ T cells sorted from blood. The subset was: CD45RA+ positively selected. The sequence was obtained from a man aged 25 to 40 in good health. The chain links TRBV18 to TRBJ2-7; 10 positions agree with TRBD1. For the CDR3, the DNA is TGTGCCAGCTCCAAAGCCCTGGGACAGGGGACCTACGAGCAGTACTTC. Its translation is CASSKALGQGTYEQYF.